The clone carrying this TCR beta chain was recorded only once. Amplified TCR beta CDR3 regions came from RNA transcripts. A set of HTBI primers served as the primers for a first-round RT-PCR of the TCR CDR3. One entry per CDR3 protein, called by TCRdb with MiXCR from the multiplex PCR reads. The sample records around 800,000 distinct CDR3 sequences, around 39% being singletons. This specimen comes from a study of T cells in Graves' hyperthyroidism and ophthalmopathy. Hyperthyroidism had been newly diagnosed in patients aged 18 to 65, and its duration was under 2 months. Each diagnosis was grounded in clinical symptoms, serum thyroxine and TRAb, thyroid ultrasound, and orbital computed tomography. Per germline, CDR1 LNHDA and CDR2 SQIVND (reference sequence). The ends were cut back, 3 bases at V and 4 bases at J, with 18 bases in the middle. This CDR3 contains 17 residues.

V gene TRBV19 combines with J gene TRBJ2-2; D uncertain. This TCR was sampled from a man aged 18 to 30 with Graves' hyperthyroidism. Sequenced: blood. Here the CDR3 reads CASSIGVELVSTGELFF. The CDR3 nucleotides are TGTGCCAGTAGTATTGGGGTCGAACTGGTGAGCACCGGGGAGCTGTTTTTT.